Listed below are T cell receptor beta chains from one sample, sequenced in a study of lymphopenia after photon versus proton radiotherapy. Clones were sequenced by immunoSEQ multiplex PCR, and TCRdb holds only the in-frame ones, with some missing. The table includes about 20,000 clones, approximately 84% detected once. Here the sequenced sample was peripheral blood, taken from a patient treated with photon-based radiotherapy. These receptors were taken from a woman aged 50 to 60 with pancreatic cancer. CDR3s include the opening cysteine and the closing phenylalanine or tryptophan. Each record gives: J gene, V gene, D gene, CDR3 DNA, CDR3 protein. D genes are given only for firm matches.

TRBJ2-2 TRBV5-1 . TGCGCCAGCAGGGCTGGGACTGTCGCGAACACCGGGGAGCTGTTTTTT CASRAGTVANTGELFF
TRBJ2-1 TRBV7-2 TRBD1 TGTGCCAGCAGCTTAGATGGAAGGGGGCCCCCTTACAATGAGCAGTTCTTC CASSLDGRGPPYNEQFF
TRBJ2-3 TRBV5-6 TRBD1 TGTGCCAGCAGCCCGGGGACAGACTATACGCAGTATTTT CASSPGTDYTQYF
TRBJ2-1 TRBV10-3 . TGTGCCATCAGTGAGTCGGGTCTCGGCGGAAGGAGCTCCTACAATGAGCAGTTCTTC CAISESGLGGRSSYNEQFF
TRBJ2-7 TRBV5-1 TRBD1 TGCGCCAGCAGCTTGACTCCGGGGACAGGAACCCTGATCGGATCCTACGAGCAGTACTTC CASSLTPGTGTLIGSYEQYF
TRBJ2-3 TRBV5-4 TRBD2 TGTGCCAGCAGCTTGACCCCTCTAGCGGGAGACACAGATACGCAGTATTTT CASSLTPLAGDTDTQYF
TRBJ2-3 TRBV2 TRBD2 TGTGCCACCACGGGGTTTACAGGCCGGGAGGAAAGTTCAGATACGCAGTATTTT CATTGFTGREESSDTQYF
TRBJ2-7 TRBV18 TRBD2 TGTGCCAGCTCCCCCGGGGTAGCGGGAGTTATGGGCGAGCAGTACTTC CASSPGVAGVMGEQYF
TRBJ1-3 TRBV4-1 . TGCGCCAGCAGCCAAAACCAGGGAGGAAACACCATATATTTT CASSQNQGGNTIYF
TRBJ2-7 TRBV27 TRBD1 TGTGCCAGCACCCCGCTGAGGGGACAGGGGGACTACGAGCAGTACTTC CASTPLRGQGDYEQYF
TRBJ2-5 TRBV28 TRBD1 TGTGCCAGCAGAACCAGGGGGCGCGGAGAGACCCAGTACTTC CASRTRGRGETQYF
TRBJ1-5 TRBV15 . TGTGCCACCAGCAGAGATCCAGGGGGCAATCAGCCCCAGCATTTT CATSRDPGGNQPQHF
TRBJ2-1 TRBV11-2 . TGTGCCAGCAGCTTAGTTCTACCGGAACCTCCGTTCTTC CASSLVLPEPPFF
TRBJ2-1 TRBV9 TRBD2 TGTGCCAGCAGCGATCGGACTAGCGGGACACTTAGAAGCTCCTACAATGAGCAGTTCTTC CASSDRTSGTLRSSYNEQFF